One sample yielded the 8 T cell receptor beta chains listed below, sequenced in a study of cytomegalovirus exposure and HLA in healthy donors. Vbeta (60) and Jbeta (13) primers were used in the PCR. Generated by immunoSEQ multiplex PCR, the TCRdb table keeps only in-frame clones and is missing some. This sample carries about 150,000 clones, approximately 80% of them seen once, and the ten largest clones take about 6%. Sequenced sample: PBMCs. All receptors derive from a man aged 50-60 years in good health and CMV-seropositive.

The chain joins TRBV7-9 to TRBJ2-7, with 9 bases identical to TRBD1. The CDR3 length is 15 residues. CDR1 SEHNR and CDR2 FQNEAQ come from the germline V gene (reference sequence). J was trimmed by 3 bases and V by 7 bases; bases with no gene match: 10. Written as DNA, the CDR3 is TGTGCCAGCATCGCACCGGGACAGGGTATCTACGAGCAGTACTTC. It codes for CASIAPGQGIYEQYF.

The rearrangement links TRBV9 to TRBJ2-1; no definite D call. Trimming left V 0 bases short and J 0 bases short, with 7 bases between. The germline V gene encodes CDR1 SGDLS and CDR2 YYNGEE. This CDR3 spans 15 amino acids. The CDR3 bases are TGTGCCAGCAGCGTAGCAGATACCTCCTACAATGAGCAGTTCTTC. Translation gives CASSVADTSYNEQFF.

The CDR3 DNA reads as TGTGCCAGCAGCTTAGAGGGGGCATCGGGCACAGATACGCAGTATTTT. Encoded protein: CASSLEGASGTDTQYF. The chain carries TRBV9 and TRBJ2-3; 7 bases line up with TRBD1. The CDR3 runs 16 residues. J was trimmed by 1 base and V by 4 bases; bases with no gene match: 9. Germline CDR1 reads SGDLS; CDR2 reads YYNGEE.

The genes are TRBV10-3 and TRBJ1-3, with D maybe TRBD1 (6 bases). The V end lost 6 bases, the J end lost 0 bases, and 9 bases lay between the germline ends. Germline CDR1 and CDR2: ENHRY and SYGVKD. This CDR3 is built from 14 residues. In DNA, the CDR3 is TGTGCCATCAGGACAGGAGACTCTGGAAACACCATATATTTT. Its translation: CAIRTGDSGNTIYF.

The gene calls are TRBV7-9 and TRBJ1-3; weak D call: TRBD1 (6 bases). Trimming removed 5 bases at V and 0 bases at J, with 11 bases between. The germline V gene encodes CDR1 SEHNR and CDR2 FQNEAQ (reference sequence). CDR3 size: 15 residues. The CDR3 DNA sequence: TGTGCCAGCAGCAACGGACAGTTCTCTGGAAACACCATATATTTT. It yields the protein CASSNGQFSGNTIYF.

There are a few counts of this clone. The CDR3 region has the DNA TGTGCCAGCAGTGACCGACACGATACGCAGTATTTT. Amino acids: CASSDRHDTQYF. The chain combines TRBV6-1 with TRBJ2-3, with D hard to call. From germline, CDR1 is MNHNS and CDR2 SASEGT. The CDR3 contains 12 residues. The V gene lost 3 bases and the J gene lost 6 bases, with 7 bases spanning the gap.

The chain links TRBV19 to TRBJ2-6, with a tentative D call TRBD1 (5 bases). Looked up from germline, CDR1 is LNHDA and CDR2 is SQIVND (reference sequence). The CDR3 spans 16 residues. V was cut by 0 bases and J by 3 bases, with 9 bases left in between. The CDR3 loop reads CASSIEGAVGANVLTF. The CDR3 coding sequence is TGTGCCAGTAGTATAGAAGGGGCGGTTGGGGCCAACGTCCTGACTTTC.

This chain connects TRBV6-6 to TRBJ2-5, with TRBD1 as a possible D gene (6 bases). The CDR3 consists of 14 residues. CDR1 and CDR2 (germline): MNHNY, SVGAGI (reference sequence). Between the trimmed V and J ends, which lost 4 bases and 1 base, there was a span of 10 bases. CDR3 loop: CASSFGTTQETQYF. Here the CDR3 DNA reads TGTGCCAGCAGTTTCGGGACAACCCAAGAGACCCAGTACTTC.